This TCR beta chain was captured by sequencing in a study of blood T cell dynamics during melanoma immunotherapy (dated by TCRdb to the early 2020s). For the study in its entirety: All patients had metastatic melanoma and were given first-line pembrolizumab or nivolumab plus ipilimumab as standard of care in the United Kingdom. To find early correlates of response, the study profiled the peripheral T cell receptor repertoires of patients with metastatic melanoma both before and after one cycle of checkpoint inhibitor therapy. A training cohort was formed from consecutive patients, and a further independent group of patients from the same centre was pooled into an external validation set.

A fixed 350 ng of DNA was loaded for every bulk PBMC sample. TCR beta CDR3 sequences were amplified from genomic DNA with the immunoSEQ TCRb Assay kit following manufacturer instructions. The KAPA Library Quantification Kit for Illumina platforms was used to quantify the pooled libraries by qPCR. Pooled libraries were clustered at roughly 0.6-1.1 pM and sequenced on an Illumina NextSeq 500. Concerning the study's data processing: The TCR data were analyzed using immunoSEQ ANALYZER and the R LymphoSeq package. A rearrangement efficiency score was calculated as productive divided by the sum of productive and non-productive CDR3 sequences. Clonality was measured with the Gini coefficient and diversity with the Renyi index at alpha=1, and both measures were compared pairwise between timepoints within each patient. Clonal relatedness, based on an edit distance of 3, and repertoire similarity, based on the Bhattacharyya coefficient, were both computed in LymphoSeq. Linear discriminant analysis on week-3 changes in clonality and diversity was built with the R MASS and caret packages to classify response. The table comes from immuneACCESS by way of TCRdb, which keeps in-frame sequences with V and J called. Part of the clones is missing from these tables; in studies checked, under half for an unresolved V gene and the rest for unknown reasons. V, J and clone size derive from that table, while D and trimming were established from the DNA sequence. The table for this sample lists 20,000 to 30,000 clones; around 85% of them were counted only once. 4.6% of the sample lies in the top ten.

Study-wide conclusions, independent of this receptor: The relatively small sample size was acknowledged as something that could potentially limit how far the results can be generalized. The study could not determine whether the T cell clones driving repertoire changes were melanoma-specific or reflected general immune activation. A bifurcated reorganization of the PBMC repertoire at W3, with increased clonality or increased diversity, was observed in patients who later achieved disease control, unlike in progressors.

V is cut by 3 bases and J by 4 bases, and the space between the germline ends is 7 bases. From its cysteine to its phenylalanine, the CDR3 spans 13 amino acids. Just CDR3 DNA is preserved here, 39 bases in frame from base 1. As encoded in the germline V gene (reference sequence), CDR1 is MNHEY while CDR2 is SMNVEV. Points on this clone: Its antigen has not been determined. Base qualities were left out, and no much larger clone turns up one base away.

The label giving this sample's time point can be read as: pre-treatment baseline. Blood samples were taken at two points: before treatment (T0) and at week 3 (W3), which came after the first cycle of checkpoint blockade. Except for two patients with rapid clinical progression, response was assessed 12 weeks after the first infusion by RECIST 1.1; disease control meant complete response, partial response or stable disease. Patients were not eligible if they had prior systemic cancer treatment, concomitant immunosuppressant therapy or synchronous other active malignancies. Both bulk PBMC and plasma cell-free DNA were sequenced for TCR beta so that circulating cells and T cell turnover could be tracked. PBMC were isolated from blood with Lymphoprep and SepMate tubes, followed by red cell lysis. QIAamp DNA Blood Mini kits were used to extract DNA from PBMC and sorted T cell subsets.

Sequenced here: blood, sampled from a patient treated with checkpoint blockade. The chain is encoded by TRBV27 joined to TRBJ1-5; the D gene is unclear. The TCR was taken from a human donor with melanoma. The DNA reads TGTGCCAGCAGTTTTCAACGGAATCAGCCCCAGCATTTT. Its protein product is CASSFQRNQPQHF.